The present T cell receptor beta chain was sequenced within a study of T cell repertoires in cytomegalovirus infection (dated by TCRdb to about 2019). Some background on the complete study: Donor HLA type was relevant to the analysis, as public TCR beta signatures indicated carriage of CMV infection together with the matching HLA type. The study at large found these results: Cumulative frequency of public TCR beta family members discriminated carriers of CMV infection plus the relevant HLA type in this cohort and an independent roughly 340-donor cohort. The ex vivo response was dominated by HLA-C-restricted CMV-specific TCR beta clonotypes, which also provided the single most frequent clonotype in two of eight donors.

The CDR3 numbers 13 residues from cysteine through phenylalanine. Solely the CDR3 DNA is kept, with 39 bases framed from the first base. V sheds 6 bases and J sheds 7 bases, leaving 15 bases between their ends. This sample was sequenced with an Illumina HiSeq 1500. TCRdb reworked the public reads: Q25 trimming with fastp, MiXCR clone assembly, productive beta chains retained. Rows merge per CDR3 protein into single entries with the most common DNA and genes. The sample table records about 740,000 distinct CDR3 sequences; 35% to 40% of these occur just once. Jointly, the top ten make up about 2.8% of the sample. Concerning this clonotype: No cognate antigen has been identified for it. Per-base quality was not reported, and no clone a single base away is much larger than it.

Sequencing was carried out using PBMCs. The rearranged segments are TRBV12-3 or TRBV12-4 and TRBJ1-1; the D gene is unclear. The TCR originated in a human donor in good health (CMV status not recorded). Some clones in this sample may be carry-over from other donors' samples. The nucleotide sequence reads as follows: TGTGCCAGCAGCCCCTCAATTTATAATGAAGCTTTCTTT. The encoded protein is CASSPSIYNEAFF.